The clone carrying this T cell receptor beta chain was recorded a few times. The data are from a study of blood T cell repertoires in COVID-19. Across the whole study: Acute and convalescent COVID-19 specimens originated in the United States, Italy and Spain.

The CDR3 spans 12 residues. V lost 4 bases, J lost 2 bases, and 4 bases lay in between. The V gene's germline CDR1 is SEHNR and CDR2 FQNEAQ (reference sequence). TCRdb's table, derived via immunoSEQ multiplex PCR, lists solely in-frame clones and lacks some. The profile covers 250,000 to 300,000 clones, with roughly 89% appearing a single time and around 2% taken by the ten largest. This receptor was taken from a man over 45 with acute or convalescent COVID-19. The sequencing sample was made of peripheral blood. The chain recombines TRBV7-9 with TRBJ2-3; D not resolved. CDR3 sequence (DNA): TGTGCCAGCAGCTACAACACAGATACGCAGTATTTT. Its protein product is CASSYNTDTQYF.